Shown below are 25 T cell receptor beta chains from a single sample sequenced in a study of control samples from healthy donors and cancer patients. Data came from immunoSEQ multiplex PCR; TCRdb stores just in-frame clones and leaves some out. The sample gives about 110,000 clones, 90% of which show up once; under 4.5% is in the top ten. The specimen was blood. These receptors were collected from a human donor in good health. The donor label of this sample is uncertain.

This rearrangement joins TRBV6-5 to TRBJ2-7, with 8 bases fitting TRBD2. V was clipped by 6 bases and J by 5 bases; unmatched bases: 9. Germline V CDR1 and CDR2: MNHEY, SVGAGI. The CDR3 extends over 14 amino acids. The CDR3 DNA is TGTGCCAGCAGGACGGGGGGGTTCTTCGACGAGCAGTACTTC. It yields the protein CASRTGGFFDEQYF.

This chain's CDR3 is CASSAGSSGANVLTF. The CDR3 DNA is TGTGCCAGCAGCGCCGGGAGCTCTGGGGCCAACGTCCTGACTTTC. The chain is built from TRBV6-5 and TRBJ2-6, with D possibly being TRBD2 (6 bases). V was pared by 6 bases and J by 0 bases, with 9 bases between. This CDR3 spans 15 amino acids. Germline V gives CDR1 MNHEY, CDR2 SVGAGI.

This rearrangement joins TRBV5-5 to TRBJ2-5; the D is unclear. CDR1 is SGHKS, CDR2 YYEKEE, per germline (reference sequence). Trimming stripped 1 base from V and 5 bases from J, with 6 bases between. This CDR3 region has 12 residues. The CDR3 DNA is TGTGCCAGCAGCTTGCGGTTTGAGACCCAGTACTTC. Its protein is CASSLRFETQYF.

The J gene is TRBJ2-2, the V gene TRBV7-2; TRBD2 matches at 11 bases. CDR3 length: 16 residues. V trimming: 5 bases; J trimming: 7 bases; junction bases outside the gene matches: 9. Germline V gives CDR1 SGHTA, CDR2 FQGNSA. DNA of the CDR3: TGTGCCAGCAGCCTAAATAGCGGGGGGGCCGGCGGGGAGCTGTTTTTT. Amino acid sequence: CASSLNSGGAGGELFF.

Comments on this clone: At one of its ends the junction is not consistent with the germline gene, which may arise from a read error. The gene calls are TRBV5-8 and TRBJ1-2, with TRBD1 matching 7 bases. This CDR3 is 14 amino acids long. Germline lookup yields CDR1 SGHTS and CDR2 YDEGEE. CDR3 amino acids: CAGSLRGQIYGYTF. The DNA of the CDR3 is TGTGCCGGCAGCTTGCGGGGACAGATATATGGCTACACCTTC.

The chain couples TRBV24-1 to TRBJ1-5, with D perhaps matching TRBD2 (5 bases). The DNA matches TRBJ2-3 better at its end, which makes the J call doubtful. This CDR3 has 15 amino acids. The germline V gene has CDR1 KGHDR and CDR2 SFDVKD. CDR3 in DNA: TGTGCCACCAGTGCCAGAGGAGGTCGCGATCAGCCCCAGTATTTT. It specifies CATSARGGRDQPQYF.

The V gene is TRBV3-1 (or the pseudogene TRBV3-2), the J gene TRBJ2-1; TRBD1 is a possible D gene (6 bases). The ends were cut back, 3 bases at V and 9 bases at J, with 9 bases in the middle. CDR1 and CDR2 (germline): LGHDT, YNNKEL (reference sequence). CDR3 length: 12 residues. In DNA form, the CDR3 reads TGTGCCAGCAGCCACAGGGGCGGTGAGCAGTTCTTC. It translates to CASSHRGGEQFF.

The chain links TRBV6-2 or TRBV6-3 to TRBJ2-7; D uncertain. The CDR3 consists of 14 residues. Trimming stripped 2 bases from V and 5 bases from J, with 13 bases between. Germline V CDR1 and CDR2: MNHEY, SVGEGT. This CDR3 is CASSYAKIFHEQYF. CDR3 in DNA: TGTGCCAGCAGTTACGCAAAGATTTTCCACGAGCAGTACTTC.

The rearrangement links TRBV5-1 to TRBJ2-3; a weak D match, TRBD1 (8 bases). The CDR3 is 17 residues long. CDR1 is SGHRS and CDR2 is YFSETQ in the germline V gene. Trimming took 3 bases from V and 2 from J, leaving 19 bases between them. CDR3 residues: CASSSGRTGLNTDTQYF. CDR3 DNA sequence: TGCGCCAGCAGCTCCGGGAGGACAGGGTTGAACACAGATACGCAGTATTTT.

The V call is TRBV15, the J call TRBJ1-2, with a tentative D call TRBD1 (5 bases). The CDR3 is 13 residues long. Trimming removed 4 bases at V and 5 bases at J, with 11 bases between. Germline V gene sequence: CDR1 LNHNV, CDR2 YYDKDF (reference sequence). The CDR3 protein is CATSTTGFYGYTF. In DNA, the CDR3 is TGTGCCACCAGCACAACAGGTTTTTATGGCTACACCTTC.

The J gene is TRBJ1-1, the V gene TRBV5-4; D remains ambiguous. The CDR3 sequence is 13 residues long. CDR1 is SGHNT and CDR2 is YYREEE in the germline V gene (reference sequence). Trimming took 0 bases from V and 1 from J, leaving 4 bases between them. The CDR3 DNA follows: TGTGCCAGCAGCTTGGATACGAACACTGAAGCTTTCTTT. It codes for CASSLDTNTEAFF.

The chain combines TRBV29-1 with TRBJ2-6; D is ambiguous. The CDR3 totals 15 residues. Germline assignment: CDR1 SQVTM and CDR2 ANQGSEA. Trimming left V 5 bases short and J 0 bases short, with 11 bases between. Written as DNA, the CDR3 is TGCAGCGTTCTGCAGGTGTTCTCTGGGGCCAACGTCCTGACTTTC. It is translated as CSVLQVFSGANVLTF.

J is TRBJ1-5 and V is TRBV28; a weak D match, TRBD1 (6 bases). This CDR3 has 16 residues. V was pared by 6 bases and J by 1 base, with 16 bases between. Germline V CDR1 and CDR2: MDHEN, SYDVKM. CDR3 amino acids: CASRISGVASNQPQHF. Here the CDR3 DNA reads TGTGCCAGCAGGATCTCAGGGGTGGCGAGCAATCAGCCCCAGCATTTT.

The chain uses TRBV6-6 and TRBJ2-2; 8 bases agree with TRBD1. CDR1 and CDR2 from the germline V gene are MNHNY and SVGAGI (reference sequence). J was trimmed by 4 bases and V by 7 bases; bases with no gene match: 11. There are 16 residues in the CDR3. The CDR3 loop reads CASTKPQGALTGELFF. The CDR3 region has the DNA TGTGCCAGCACTAAACCTCAGGGGGCCCTCACCGGGGAGCTGTTTTTT.

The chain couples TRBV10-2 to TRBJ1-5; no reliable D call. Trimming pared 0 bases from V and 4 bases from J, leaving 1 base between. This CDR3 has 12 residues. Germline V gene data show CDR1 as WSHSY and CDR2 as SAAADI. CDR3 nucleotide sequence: TGCGCCAGCAGTGAGTCGAATCAGCCCCAGCATTTT. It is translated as CASSESNQPQHF.

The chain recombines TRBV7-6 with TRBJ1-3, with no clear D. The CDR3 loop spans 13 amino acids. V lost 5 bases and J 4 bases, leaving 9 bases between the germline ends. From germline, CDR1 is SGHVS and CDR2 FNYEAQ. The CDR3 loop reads CASSPSTGNTIYF. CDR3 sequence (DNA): TGTGCCAGCAGCCCGTCAACCGGAAACACCATATATTTT.

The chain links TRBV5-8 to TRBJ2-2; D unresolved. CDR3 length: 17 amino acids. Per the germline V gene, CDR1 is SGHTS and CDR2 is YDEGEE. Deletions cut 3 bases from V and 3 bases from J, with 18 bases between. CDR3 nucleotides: TGTGCCAGCAGCTCAACAACACAAGGACGTTACACCGGGGAGCTGTTTTTT. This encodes CASSSTTQGRYTGELFF.

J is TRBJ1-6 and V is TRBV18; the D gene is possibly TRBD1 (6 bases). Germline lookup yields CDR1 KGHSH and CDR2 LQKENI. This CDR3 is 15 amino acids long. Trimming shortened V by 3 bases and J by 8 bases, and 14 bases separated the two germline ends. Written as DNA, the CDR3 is TGTGCCAGCTCACCTGTGCAGGGGTCCGATTCACCCCTCCACTTT. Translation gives CASSPVQGSDSPLHF.

CDR3 sequence: CASSLGRMVVPEAFF. In nucleotides, the CDR3 is TGTGCCAGCAGCTTAGGTAGGATGGTGGTCCCTGAAGCTTTCTTT. The chain couples TRBV7-9 to TRBJ1-1, with no clear D. From germline, CDR1 is SEHNR and CDR2 FQNEAQ (reference sequence). Deletions cut 1 base from V and 6 bases from J, with 15 bases between. This CDR3 spans 15 amino acids. The full variable domain, rest sourced from reference TRBV7-9 and TRBJ1-1, is DTGVSQNPRHKITKRGQNVTFRCDPISEHNRLYWYRQTLGQGPEFLTYFQNEAQLEKSRLLSDRFSAERPKGSFSTLEIQRTEQGDSAMYLCASSLGRMVVPEAFFGQGTRLTVV.

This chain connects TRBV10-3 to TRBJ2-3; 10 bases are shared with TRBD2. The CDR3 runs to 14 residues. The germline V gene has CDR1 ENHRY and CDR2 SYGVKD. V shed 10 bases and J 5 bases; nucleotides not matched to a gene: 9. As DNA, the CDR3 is TGTGCCACCGAGCGGGGGGGCCAGGAAGATACGCAGTATTTT. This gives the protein CATERGGQEDTQYF.

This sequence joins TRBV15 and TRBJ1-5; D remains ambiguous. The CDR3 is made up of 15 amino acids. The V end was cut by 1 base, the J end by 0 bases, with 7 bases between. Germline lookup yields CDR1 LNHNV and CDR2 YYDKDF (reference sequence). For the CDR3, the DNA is TGTGCCACCAGCAGAGGGCCAGATAGCAATCAGCCCCAGCATTTT. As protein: CATSRGPDSNQPQHF.

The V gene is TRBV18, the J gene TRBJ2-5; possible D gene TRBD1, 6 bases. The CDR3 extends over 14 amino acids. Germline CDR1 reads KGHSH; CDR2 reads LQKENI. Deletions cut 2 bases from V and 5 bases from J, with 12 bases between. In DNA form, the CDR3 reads TGTGCCAGCTCACCAAGTAACAGGGAGGAGACCCAGTACTTC. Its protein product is CASSPSNREETQYF.

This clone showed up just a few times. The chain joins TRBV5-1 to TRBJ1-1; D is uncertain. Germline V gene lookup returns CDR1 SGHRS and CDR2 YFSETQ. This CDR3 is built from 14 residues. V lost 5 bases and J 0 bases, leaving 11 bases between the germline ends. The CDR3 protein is CASSPDGLNTEAFF. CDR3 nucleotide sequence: TGCGCCAGCAGTCCCGACGGCCTGAACACTGAAGCTTTCTTT.

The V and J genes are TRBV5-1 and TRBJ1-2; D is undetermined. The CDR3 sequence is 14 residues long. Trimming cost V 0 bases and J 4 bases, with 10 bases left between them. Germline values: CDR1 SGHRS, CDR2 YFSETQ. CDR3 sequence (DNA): TGCGCCAGCAGCTTGGGACGGGGTACCTATGGCTACACCTTC. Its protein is CASSLGRGTYGYTF.

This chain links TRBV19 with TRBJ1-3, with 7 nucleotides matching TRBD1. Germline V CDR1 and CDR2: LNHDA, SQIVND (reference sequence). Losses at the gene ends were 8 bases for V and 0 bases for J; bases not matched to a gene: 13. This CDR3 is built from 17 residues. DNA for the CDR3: TGTGCCAGTCGAACTACGGGGACAGTTGGCTCTGGAAACACCATATATTTT. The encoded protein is CASRTTGTVGSGNTIYF.